These T cell receptor beta chains were read from a single sample in a study of cytomegalovirus exposure and HLA in healthy donors. Sequencing used immunoSEQ multiplex PCR; TCRdb keeps in-frame clones, though not all of them. The sample consists of fewer than 200,000 clones, 85% of them appearing once. Input material: PBMCs. The receptors derive from a man younger than 35 in good health and CMV-seropositive. The CDR3 runs from the conserved cysteine through the conserved F or W. The D gene is left open where the match is weak. Clone size appears in some rows only: once, few, many, or a class for an expanded clone.

clone_size j_call v_call d_call cdr3_aa cdr3_nt
NA TRBJ1-3 TRBV5-1 NA CASSLTQVSSGNTIYF TGCGCCAGCAGCTTAACACAGGTGTCCTCTGGAAACACCATATATTTT
NA TRBJ2-7 TRBV27 TRBD1 CASSPRPGTVIYEQYF TGTGCCAGCAGCCCCCGCCCAGGGACAGTCATCTACGAGCAGTACTTC
few TRBJ1-2 TRBV27 TRBD1 CASSLSKGGYYGYTF TGTGCCAGCAGTTTATCGAAAGGGGGCTACTATGGCTACACCTTC
NA TRBJ1-1 TRBV6-6 NA CASSYGLEVNTEAFF TGTGCCAGCAGTTACGGACTGGAGGTGAACACTGAAGCTTTCTTT
NA TRBJ2-7 TRBV5-1 NA CASSYGGTDLSYEQYF TGCGCCAGCAGCTATGGAGGGACGGACCTCTCCTACGAGCAGTACTTC
NA TRBJ2-1 TRBV9 TRBD2 CASSVYSSWGGGADEQFF TGTGCCAGCAGCGTATACAGTTCCTGGGGCGGGGGGGCCGATGAGCAGTTCTTC
NA TRBJ2-3 TRBV2 NA CASSARAGKDTQYF TGTGCCAGCAGCGCTAGGGCAGGGAAGGATACGCAGTATTTT
once TRBJ1-1 TRBV30 NA CAWSLTENTEAFF TGTGCCTGGAGTTTGACAGAGAACACTGAAGCTTTCTTT
NA TRBJ2-7 TRBV11-3 NA CASSLQGYEQYF TGTGCCAGCAGCTTACAGGGGTACGAGCAGTACTTC
NA TRBJ2-6 TRBV7-2 NA CASSTRTSGANVLTF TGTGCCAGCAGCACCCGGACATCTGGGGCCAACGTCCTGACTTTC
NA TRBJ2-1 TRBV9 NA CASSVVGGSYNEQFF TGTGCCAGCAGCGTAGTGGGGGGCTCCTACAATGAGCAGTTCTTC
NA TRBJ2-3 TRBV6-5 NA CASSYPGTDTQYF TGTGCCAGCAGTTATCCAGGGACAGATACGCAGTATTTT
once TRBJ2-7 TRBV7-6 TRBD1 CASSLGQGAYEQYF TGTGCCAGCAGCTTAGGACAGGGGGCCTACGAGCAGTACTTC
NA TRBJ2-7 TRBV14 NA CASSHPRGARDPLAQYF TGTGCCAGCAGCCATCCCAGAGGAGCCAGGGATCCCCTCGCGCAGTACTTC
NA TRBJ2-7 TRBV5-1 NA CASSPQVFPYEQYF TGCGCCAGCAGCCCGCAGGTATTTCCCTACGAGCAGTACTTC
NA TRBJ2-5 TRBV30 NA CAWSGAQETQYF TGTGCCTGGAGTGGGGCCCAAGAGACCCAGTACTTC
NA TRBJ1-1 TRBV7-9 NA CASSPQGQNTEAFF TGTGCCAGCAGCCCCCAGGGACAGAACACTGAAGCTTTCTTT
NA TRBJ1-6 TRBV28 TRBD1 CASSWGGQGGAPLHF TGTGCCAGCAGTTGGGGGGGACAGGGGGGTGCACCCCTCCACTTT
NA TRBJ2-2 TRBV18 TRBD2 CASSRGAGVNSGELFF TGTGCCAGCTCACGCGGAGCGGGAGTTAATAGCGGGGAGCTGTTTTTT
NA TRBJ2-1 TRBV7-9 NA CASSVNRVGEQFF TGTGCCAGCAGCGTCAACAGGGTCGGTGAGCAGTTCTTC
NA TRBJ2-7 TRBV5-1 NA CASSSRPGGAFREQYF TGCGCCAGCAGTTCCCGACCGGGGGGCGCATTCCGAGAGCAGTACTTC
NA TRBJ1-2 TRBV5-6 NA CASSPSGTYGYTF TGTGCCAGCAGCCCCTCGGGGACTTATGGCTACACCTTC
NA TRBJ1-4 TRBV28 NA CASSTLGARNEKLFF TGTGCCAGCAGTACCCTTGGGGCCCGCAATGAAAAACTGTTTTTT
NA TRBJ2-2 TRBV28 NA CASSPGTNTGELFF TGTGCCAGCAGCCCAGGAACGAACACCGGGGAGCTGTTTTTT
once TRBJ2-7 TRBV4-1 NA CASSQDSGVSYEQYF TGCGCCAGCAGCCAAGATTCGGGGGTCTCCTACGAGCAGTACTTC
NA TRBJ2-5 TRBV28 NA CASEANTKGETQYF TGTGCCAGCGAGGCAAACACAAAGGGGGAGACCCAGTACTTC
NA TRBJ1-2 TRBV15 TRBD1 CATSREAGRGRSNYGYTF TGTGCCACCAGCAGAGAGGCTGGCAGGGGGCGATCTAACTATGGCTACACCTTC
few TRBJ2-7 TRBV9 NA CASSPDSSPYEQYF TGTGCCAGCAGCCCAGATTCTTCCCCCTACGAGCAGTACTTC
NA TRBJ2-1 TRBV27 TRBD2 CASSSMLTSGSSDEQFF TGTGCCAGCAGTTCCATGCTGACTAGCGGGAGCTCGGATGAGCAGTTCTTC
once TRBJ1-5 TRBV28 TRBD1 CASRDRGFRSNQPQHF TGTGCCAGCAGGGACAGGGGTTTTCGTAGCAATCAGCCCCAGCATTTT
NA TRBJ2-1 TRBV29-1 NA CSVALEGGYNEQFF TGCAGCGTTGCCCTGGAAGGCGGCTACAATGAGCAGTTCTTC
NA TRBJ2-7 TRBV4-1 TRBD2 CASSPVGGDEQYF TGCGCCAGCAGCCCGGTGGGAGGGGACGAGCAGTACTTC
NA TRBJ2-2 TRBV6-1 TRBD1 CASSDRTGRTGELFF TGTGCCAGCAGTGACAGGACAGGGCGCACCGGGGAGCTGTTTTTT
NA TRBJ2-7 TRBV7-9 NA CASSLGAEREQYF TGTGCCAGCAGCTTAGGTGCTGAGCGCGAGCAGTACTTC
NA TRBJ2-7 TRBV11-3 NA CASSSGVYEQQYF TGTGCCAGCAGCTCCGGGGTCTACGAGCAGCAGTACTTC
NA TRBJ1-5 TRBV25-1 NA CASSANQDRTSNQPQHF TGTGCCAGCAGTGCCAACCAGGACAGAACTAGCAATCAGCCCCAGCATTTT
NA TRBJ1-1 TRBV28 NA CASSSRVTLNTEAFF TGTGCCAGCAGTTCTCGTGTAACATTGAACACTGAAGCTTTCTTT
few TRBJ2-7 TRBV10-2 TRBD1 CASSPDNRDSYEQYF TGCGCCAGCAGTCCGGATAATCGGGACAGCTACGAGCAGTACTTC
NA TRBJ1-2 TRBV20-1 NA CSAQGWEGYTF TGCAGTGCTCAGGGGTGGGAAGGCTACACCTTC
NA TRBJ1-3 TRBV5-4 NA CASSLDRGNTIYF TGTGCCAGCAGCTTGGACAGGGGAAACACCATATATTTT
NA TRBJ1-1 TRBV5-1 TRBD1 CASSDGTGPNTEAFF TGCGCCAGCAGCGATGGGACAGGGCCGAACACTGAAGCTTTCTTT
NA TRBJ2-3 TRBV10-1 NA CASSLSGTDTQYF TGCGCCAGCAGTCTCTCGGGGACAGATACGCAGTATTTT
NA TRBJ1-1 TRBV5-6 NA CASSLTVNTEAFF TGTGCCAGCAGCTTGACAGTGAACACTGAAGCTTTCTTT
NA TRBJ2-3 TRBV9 NA CASSVGARGVDTQYF TGTGCCAGCAGCGTAGGGGCTAGGGGCGTTGATACGCAGTATTTT
few TRBJ2-7 TRBV2 NA CASKGQGSYEQYF TGTGCCAGCAAAGGGCAGGGCTCCTACGAGCAGTACTTC
few TRBJ2-7 TRBV5-1 TRBD1 CASSFGQETTTSYEQYF TGCGCCAGCAGCTTCGGACAGGAAACTACTACCTCCTACGAGCAGTACTTC
NA TRBJ2-2 TRBV5-1 NA CASSLAASTGELFF TGCGCCAGCAGCTTGGCGGCTAGCACCGGGGAGCTGTTTTTT
NA TRBJ1-2 TRBV15 TRBD1 CATSPPDRGINYGYTF TGTGCCACCAGCCCACCGGACAGGGGGATTAACTATGGCTACACCTTC
NA TRBJ2-3 TRBV10-1 TRBD2 CASSEASGSIDTQYF TGCGCCAGCAGTGAGGCTAGCGGGAGCATAGATACGCAGTATTTT
NA TRBJ2-2 TRBV7-2 NA CASSLARDGELFF TGTGCCAGCAGCTTAGCACGGGACGGGGAGCTGTTTTTT
NA TRBJ2-3 TRBV30 NA CARSGGRTDTQYF TGTGCCCGGTCCGGCGGGCGCACAGATACGCAGTATTTT
few TRBJ2-2 TRBV6-4 TRBD1 CASSDAGGTGELFF TGTGCCAGCAGTGACGCAGGGGGCACCGGGGAGCTGTTTTTT
NA TRBJ2-3 TRBV5-1 TRBD2 CASSFLAGDDSTDTQYF TGCGCCAGCAGCTTCCTAGCGGGAGATGATAGCACAGATACGCAGTATTTT
few TRBJ2-7 TRBV7-9 NA CASSLATGEKQYF TGTGCCAGCAGCTTAGCAACGGGGGAAAAGCAGTACTTC
NA TRBJ1-6 TRBV19 TRBD1 CASSIGDRVSPLHF TGTGCCAGTAGTATCGGGGACAGGGTCTCACCCCTCCACTTT